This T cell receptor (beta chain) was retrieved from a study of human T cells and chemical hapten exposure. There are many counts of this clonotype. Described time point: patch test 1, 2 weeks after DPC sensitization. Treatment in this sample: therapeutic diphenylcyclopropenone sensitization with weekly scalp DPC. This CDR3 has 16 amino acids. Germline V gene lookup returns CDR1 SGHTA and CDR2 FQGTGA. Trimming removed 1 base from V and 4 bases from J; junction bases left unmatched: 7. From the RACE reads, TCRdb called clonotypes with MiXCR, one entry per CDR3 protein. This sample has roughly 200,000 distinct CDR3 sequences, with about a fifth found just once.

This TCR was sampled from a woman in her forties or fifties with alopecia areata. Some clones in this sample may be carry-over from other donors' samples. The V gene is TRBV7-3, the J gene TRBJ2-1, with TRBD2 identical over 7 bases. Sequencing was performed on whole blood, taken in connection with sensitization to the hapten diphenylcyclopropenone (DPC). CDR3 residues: CASSLRAPSGYNEQFF. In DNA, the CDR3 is TGTGCCAGCAGCTTAAGGGCTCCTAGCGGTTACAATGAGCAGTTCTTC. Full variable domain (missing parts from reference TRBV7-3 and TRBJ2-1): GAGVSQTPSNKVTEKGKYVELRCDPISGHTALYWYRQSLGQGPEFLIYFQGTGAADDSGLPNDRFFAVRPEGSVSTLKIQRTERGDSAVYLCASSLRAPSGYNEQFFGPGTRLTVL.